The 21 T cell receptor beta chains in this list originate from one sample, sequenced in a study of OX40 agonist ivuxolimab in advanced cancers. The assay was immunoSEQ multiplex PCR, and TCRdb's table has in-frame clones only and misses some. The repertoire holds some 50,000 clones, with approximately 91% as singletons. The source was CD4+ or CD8+ T cells sorted from blood, collected in a trial of the OX40 agonist ivuxolimab. These receptor sequences come from an adult with an advanced solid tumor such as melanoma, head and neck, liver or kidney cancer.

The chain recombines TRBV27 with TRBJ2-1; possibly TRBD1 for D (5 bases). V was shortened by 3 bases and J by 5 bases, with 8 bases between the two germline ends. The germline CDR1 and CDR2 sequences are MNHEY and SMNVEV (reference sequence). The CDR3 totals 13 residues. The CDR3 spells CASSLQGNNEQFF. The DNA of the CDR3 is TGTGCCAGCAGTTTGCAGGGAAACAATGAGCAGTTCTTC.

The CDR3 protein is CASSWGKGANVLTF. DNA for the CDR3: TGCGCCAGCAGCTGGGGGAAGGGGGCCAACGTCCTGACTTTC. The chain carries TRBV4-1 and TRBJ2-6, with D possibly called TRBD1 or TRBD2 (5 bases each). The CDR3 length is 14 residues. V was trimmed by 5 bases and J by 4 bases, leaving 9 bases between them. From germline, CDR1 is MGHRA and CDR2 YSYEKL.

J is TRBJ2-7 and V is TRBV14; D call uncertain. The CDR3 covers 11 residues. Deletions cut 3 bases from V and 2 bases from J, with 2 bases between. CDR1 and CDR2 (germline): SGHDN, FVKESK. The CDR3 sequence: CASSHTYEQYF. The CDR3, as DNA: TGTGCCAGCAGCCATACCTACGAGCAGTACTTC.

This clone was found once. CDR3 nucleotides: TGCGCCAGCAGCTTGGGACAGGGTGGCAGAGATACGCAGTATTTT. Translating gives CASSLGQGGRDTQYF. The chain is built from TRBV5-1 and TRBJ2-3, with 7 positions matching TRBD1. Unmatched junction bases numbered 6, after V lost 0 bases and J lost 5 bases. Germline CDR1 and CDR2: SGHRS and YFSETQ. The CDR3 has 15 residues.

The chain uses TRBV4-3 and TRBJ1-1; D perhaps matches TRBD1 (6 bases). CDR1 is LGHNA, CDR2 YSLEER, per germline. The CDR3 has 13 amino acids. V was pared by 6 bases and J by 3 bases, with 11 bases between. The DNA for the CDR3 is TGCGCCAGCAGTTTCTCAGGGGACACTGAAGCTTTCTTT. It translates to CASSFSGDTEAFF.

The chain employs TRBV7-9 and TRBJ2-4; a weak D match, TRBD1 (6 bases). CDR3 size: 19 residues. The V end was cut by 1 base, the J end by 0 bases, with 19 bases between. Per germline, CDR1 SEHNR and CDR2 FQNEAQ (reference sequence). The CDR3 reads CASSLGYLGQGLAKNIQYF. The DNA for the CDR3 is TGTGCCAGCAGCTTAGGGTATTTGGGCCAGGGGCTAGCCAAAAACATTCAGTACTTC.

The sample holds one count of this clone. The chain recombines TRBV19 with TRBJ1-1, with 8 bases that match TRBD1. Trimming took 3 bases from V and 0 from J; bases not matched to a gene: 6. Germline-derived CDR1 and CDR2 are LNHDA and SQIVND (reference sequence). CDR3 length equals 16 residues. In DNA, the CDR3 is TGTGCCAGTAGTATTGGACAGGGCTTTATGAACACTGAAGCTTTCTTT. Its translation: CASSIGQGFMNTEAFF.

The chain joins TRBV7-9 to TRBJ1-4, with no clear D. Trimming left V 1 base short and J 8 bases short, with 17 bases between. The germline V gene has CDR1 SEHNR and CDR2 FQNEAQ (reference sequence). This CDR3 is built from 16 residues. This CDR3 is CASSLEARQMEEKLFF. CDR3 sequence (DNA): TGTGCCAGCAGCTTAGAGGCTCGGCAGATGGAAGAAAAACTGTTTTTT.

The chain combines TRBV4-1 with TRBJ2-3; TRBD1 might be the D (6 bases). The length of the CDR3 is 20 residues. V gave up 1 base and J gave up 2 bases, with 25 bases separating them. Germline V lookup: CDR1 MGHRA, CDR2 YSYEKL. Written as DNA, the CDR3 is TGCGCCAGCAGCCAAGTTAAGAACAGGGAATCCCGACTACCCACAGATACGCAGTATTTT. Encoded protein: CASSQVKNRESRLPTDTQYF.

This sequence joins TRBV7-9 and TRBJ2-7; no clear D. Trimming left V 1 base short and J 0 bases short, with 10 bases between. CDR3 size: 15 residues. CDR1 and CDR2 from the germline V gene are SEHNR and FQNEAQ (reference sequence). This CDR3 reads CASSLDLGNSYEQYF. As DNA, the CDR3 is TGTGCCAGCAGCTTAGATCTGGGGAACTCCTACGAGCAGTACTTC.

The chain links TRBV4-1 to TRBJ2-3; TRBD2 might be the D (6 bases). In germline, CDR1 is MGHRA, CDR2 YSYEKL. V was clipped by 3 bases and J by 0 bases, with 7 bases between them. The CDR3 spans 14 residues. DNA of the CDR3: TGCGCCAGCAGCCACGGGGGTAGCACAGATACGCAGTATTTT. Translated: CASSHGGSTDTQYF.

The chain is built from TRBV28 and TRBJ2-1; D is perhaps TRBD1 or TRBD2 (5 bases each). The CDR3 consists of 12 residues. Trimming removed 7 bases at V and 12 bases at J, with 16 bases between. Germline V gene sequence: CDR1 MDHEN, CDR2 SYDVKM. CDR3 in amino acids: CASTLGPGGQFF. CDR3 bases: TGTGCCAGCACCCTGGGACCCGGTGGGCAGTTCTTC.

The chain is built from TRBV6-1 and TRBJ2-7, with D perhaps assigned TRBD1 or TRBD2 (5 bases each). Trimming removed 7 bases from V and 3 bases from J, with 10 bases in between. CDR1 and CDR2 from the germline V gene are MNHNS and SASEGT. This CDR3 has 12 amino acids. CDR3 nucleotides: TGTGCCAGCACGAGGGGAATCTACGAGCAGTACTTC. Its protein is CASTRGIYEQYF.

The chain recombines TRBV9 with TRBJ2-5; weak D call: TRBD1 (6 bases). Germline V gene sequence: CDR1 SGDLS, CDR2 YYNGEE. The CDR3 extends over 13 amino acids. With 0 bases removed from V and 4 bases from J, the gap between germline ends came to 7 bases. The CDR3 nucleotides are TGTGCCAGCAGCGTAGGGACAGTAGAGACCCAGTACTTC. Protein product: CASSVGTVETQYF.

V usage is TRBV6-6 and J usage is TRBJ1-4; the D is unclear. Germline V gene lookup returns CDR1 MNHNY and CDR2 SVGAGI (reference sequence). Trimming removed 1 base at V and 10 bases at J, with 4 bases between. CDR3 length: 11 amino acids. For the CDR3, the DNA is TGTGCCAGCAGTTACTTCCGAAAACTGTTTTTT. It encodes CASSYFRKLFF.

J is TRBJ2-5 and V is TRBV15; TRBD2 matches 8 bases. The V and J ends lost 5 bases and 5 bases, in that order; junction bases with no gene match: 19. The CDR3 length is 18 residues. In germline, CDR1 is LNHNV, CDR2 YYDKDF (reference sequence). The CDR3 bases are TGTGCCACCAGCGGGGCCCAGCGGGAGTTGGCCGGGGAGGAGACCCAGTACTTC. As protein: CATSGAQRELAGEETQYF. Together with reference TRBV15 and TRBJ2-5, the CDR3 gives the full variable domain: DAMVIQNPRYQVTQFGKPVTLSCSQTLNHNVMYWYQQKSSQAPKLLFHYYDKDFNNEADTPDNFQSRRPNTSFCFLDIRSPGLGDTAMYLCATSGAQRELAGEETQYFGPGTRLLVL.

The chain links TRBV28 to TRBJ2-1, with TRBD2 identical over 8 bases. The V gene's germline CDR1 is MDHEN and CDR2 SYDVKM. The V segment lost 7 bases and the J segment 9 bases; nucleotides outside the gene matches: 11. The CDR3 loop spans 14 amino acids. The CDR3 DNA reads TGTGCCAGCAAAAATGTCGGGGGGGCCAGTGAGCAGTTCTTC. Its translation: CASKNVGGASEQFF.

The chain links TRBV7-9 to TRBJ1-1; D not resolved. Deletions cut 1 base from V and 2 bases from J, with 8 bases between. The CDR3 length is 14 residues. Germline CDR1 and CDR2: SEHNR and FQNEAQ (reference sequence). The CDR3 loop is CASSLEAANTEAFF. DNA for the CDR3: TGTGCCAGCAGCTTAGAGGCAGCTAACACTGAAGCTTTCTTT.

The chain uses TRBV19 and TRBJ1-5, with a possible D match to TRBD1 (6 bases). Per the germline V gene, CDR1 is LNHDA and CDR2 is SQIVND (reference sequence). The V and J ends lost 3 bases and 6 bases respectively, with 18 bases between them. The CDR3 contains 16 residues. The CDR3 DNA sequence: TGTGCCAGTAGTATGGAGTTGCAGGGGCGCCCTCAGCCCCAGCATTTT. Protein product: CASSMELQGRPQPQHF.

V usage is TRBV13 and J usage is TRBJ2-3, with 9 bases matching TRBD1. Germline V gene data show CDR1 as PRHDT and CDR2 as FYEKMQ (reference sequence). The junction had 8 bases not matched to a gene; V was cut back by 6 bases and J by 4 bases. The CDR3 is made up of 15 amino acids. The DNA for the CDR3 is TGTGCCAGCAGTTCAGGACAGGGGACCCCAGATACGCAGTATTTT. Amino acids: CASSSGQGTPDTQYF.

This clone was counted a few times. The CDR3 nucleotides read TGTGCCAGTGGAGGGACAGGCAATCTTCAGCCCCAGCATTTT. This codes for CASGGTGNLQPQHF. The J gene is TRBJ1-5, the V gene TRBV2; TRBD1 matches at 8 bases. The germline CDR1 and CDR2 sequences are SNHLY and FYNNEI. V lost 9 bases to trimming and J lost 6 bases; unmatched junction nucleotides: 10. The CDR3 contains 14 residues.